The sample holds many counts of the clone carrying this T cell receptor (beta chain). The data belong to a study of spatial heterogeneity in lung cancer. The time point is: sample taken at primary tumor resection. The sequenced material consisted of unsorted whole RNA from tumor, nontumor lung or frozen PBMC. There were 72 donors, all of them untreated patients with early-stage non-small cell lung cancer. One entry per CDR3 protein, called by TCRdb with MiXCR from the 5' RACE reads. The sample shows about 38,000 distinct CDR3 sequences, 5.2% of them seen only once. The trim removed 4 bases at V and 3 bases at J, leaving 6 bases unmatched. This CDR3 has 17 residues. CDR1 and CDR2 (germline): SGHRS, YFSETQ.

The chain employs TRBV5-1 and TRBJ2-4; 14 nucleotides align to TRBD2. The material sequenced was PBMCs, taken at surgery. The sequence came from a female donor with early-stage non-small cell lung cancer. The CDR3 sequence is CASSGGGLAGGKNIQYF. In nucleotides, the CDR3 is TGCGCCAGCAGCGGCGGAGGACTAGCGGGGGGCAAAAACATTCAGTACTTC.